The rows below give T cell receptor beta chains drawn from one sample of a study of shared clonotypes between healthy human individuals. Sequencing used immunoSEQ multiplex PCR; TCRdb keeps in-frame clones, though not all of them. The table records around 2,000,000 clones, over 85% of them present only once. The sequencing sample was made of naive CD8+ T cells sorted from blood. These receptors were collected from a man younger than 30 in good health. CDR3s include the opening cysteine and the closing phenylalanine or tryptophan. The D gene is left open where the match is weak. Clone size appears in some rows only: once, few, many, or a class for an expanded clone.

clone_size,j_call,v_call,d_call,cdr3_nt,cdr3_aa
NA,TRBJ1-2,TRBV4-2,NA,TGTGCCAGCAGCGAACCTCCAGATGGCTACACCTTC,CASSEPPDGYTF
NA,TRBJ2-3,TRBV9,NA,TGTGCCAGCAGCGGAATCACAGATACGCAGTATTTT,CASSGITDTQYF
NA,TRBJ2-5,TRBV25-1,TRBD1,TGTGCCAGCAGTGTAGACAGGGGGCAACTTGAGACCCAGTACTTC,CASSVDRGQLETQYF
NA,TRBJ2-2,TRBV27,NA,TGTGCCAGCAGTTCCCGGATCGCGAACACCGGGGAGCTGTTTTTT,CASSSRIANTGELFF
NA,TRBJ2-1,TRBV5-6,NA,TGTGCCAGCAGCTTGGGTAGCTCCTACAATGAGCAGTTCTTC,CASSLGSSYNEQFF
NA,TRBJ2-3,TRBV27,TRBD2,TGTGCCAGCAGTGCCCACCCCACTAGCGGGACTAGCACAGATACGCAGTATTTT,CASSAHPTSGTSTDTQYF
once,TRBJ2-7,TRBV2,TRBD1,TGTGCCAGCAGTGAAAAGGGACAGGGGATCCACGAGCAGTACTTC,CASSEKGQGIHEQYF
NA,TRBJ2-3,TRBV6-6,TRBD1,TGTGCCAGCAGTTACCACAGGGGAATCACAGATACGCAGTATTTT,CASSYHRGITDTQYF
NA,TRBJ2-3,TRBV4-3,NA,TGCGCCAGCAGCCACTTCGGGGGCAGCACAGATACGCAGTATTTT,CASSHFGGSTDTQYF
NA,TRBJ2-4,TRBV6-6,NA,TGTGCCAGCAGTTACACGAACGATCCTGACATTCAGTACTTC,CASSYTNDPDIQYF
NA,TRBJ2-7,TRBV6-5,TRBD1,TGTGCCAGCAGTCCCACGACAGGGCTCGAGCAGTACTTC,CASSPTTGLEQYF
NA,TRBJ2-5,TRBV4-3,TRBD1,TGCGCCAGCAGCCAGGGAGGGGGACAGGGGGAGACCCAGTACTTC,CASSQGGGQGETQYF
NA,TRBJ1-3,TRBV7-2,NA,TGTGCCAGCAGCCCCGACCTCGGAAGAGCTGGAAACACCATATATTTT,CASSPDLGRAGNTIYF
NA,TRBJ2-7,TRBV4-3,TRBD2,TGCGCCAGCAGCCAAGGAATAGGACTAGCGGGAGCCGAAGGGGGCTCCTACGAGCAGTACTTC,CASSQGIGLAGAEGGSYEQYF
NA,TRBJ2-3,TRBV5-6,NA,TGTGCCAGCGCCTGGGGGGCCGGCACAGATACGCAGTATTTT,CASAWGAGTDTQYF
NA,TRBJ1-1,TRBV7-9,TRBD1,TGTGCCAGCAGCCCCCCGGACAGGGAAGAGGCTTTCTTT,CASSPPDREEAFF
NA,TRBJ1-1,TRBV6-6,NA,TGTGCCAGCAGTTATATCGACGAGAACACTGAAGCTTTCTTT,CASSYIDENTEAFF
NA,TRBJ1-1,TRBV19,NA,TGTGCCAGTAGGAGGGGGGGCGAAGAAGCTTTCTTT,CASRRGGEEAFF
NA,TRBJ2-5,TRBV25-1,TRBD2,TGTGCCAGCAAGACCCCTCAGGTGGGAGGGGCGGAGACCCAGTACTTC,CASKTPQVGGAETQYF
NA,TRBJ2-3,TRBV5-1,NA,TGCGCCAGCAGCCCGGACGGGGATTTCACAGATACGCAGTATTTT,CASSPDGDFTDTQYF
NA,TRBJ2-7,TRBV5-6,TRBD2,TGTGCCAGCAGCGATCTAGCGGGAGGAAGAGACGAGCAGTACTTC,CASSDLAGGRDEQYF
NA,TRBJ2-5,TRBV5-6,NA,TGTGCCAGCAGCTTGGTTGGAGAAGAGACCCAGTACTTC,CASSLVGEETQYF
NA,TRBJ2-1,TRBV5-1,TRBD2,TGCGCCAGCAGCATCGAAGCGGGGGGCCCATACAATGAGCAGTTCTTC,CASSIEAGGPYNEQFF
NA,TRBJ2-2,TRBV6-5,TRBD1,TGTGCCAGCAGTTACTCAGGGGGCAGCGGCGGGGAGCTGTTTTTT,CASSYSGGSGGELFF
NA,TRBJ1-5,TRBV27,NA,TGTGCCAGCAGTTTATCGGCAGGGAATCAGCCCCAGCATTTT,CASSLSAGNQPQHF
NA,TRBJ2-2,TRBV5-5,TRBD1,TGTGCCAGCACTCTAGGACAGGTCTCATTCGGGGAGCTGTTTTTT,CASTLGQVSFGELFF
NA,TRBJ2-7,TRBV7-9,TRBD1,TGTGCCAGCAGCCCCAGGGGGAATAGCGAGCAGTACTTC,CASSPRGNSEQYF
NA,TRBJ1-1,TRBV28,NA,TGTGCCAGCAAGACACCGAACACTGAAGCTTTCTTT,CASKTPNTEAFF
once,TRBJ2-3,TRBV4-1,NA,TGCGCCAGCAGCCAAGATCTGGGGACAGATACGCAGTATTTT,CASSQDLGTDTQYF
NA,TRBJ2-7,TRBV5-4,NA,TGTGCCAGCAGCTTAGGGGAACAGAGAAGCGAGCAGTACTTC,CASSLGEQRSEQYF
once,TRBJ2-5,TRBV19,NA,TGTGCCAGTAGTATCAGGGGGGGCGAGACCCAGTACTTC,CASSIRGGETQYF
NA,TRBJ2-3,TRBV29-1,TRBD1,TGCAGCGTTGAACGGGGGCAGGGGGCATCGACAGATACGCAGTATTTT,CSVERGQGASTDTQYF
NA,TRBJ1-1,TRBV6-5,NA,TGTGCCAGCAGTTACTCGGCGGGGATGAACACTGAAGCTTTCTTT,CASSYSAGMNTEAFF
NA,TRBJ2-3,TRBV7-9,TRBD2,TGTGCCAGCAGCCATAGCGGGGGGGTATATACGCAGTATTTT,CASSHSGGVYTQYF
NA,TRBJ2-1,TRBV28,NA,TGTGCCAGCAGTTTTGGGATATACAATGAGCAGTTCTTC,CASSFGIYNEQFF
NA,TRBJ2-7,TRBV5-6,NA,TGTGCCAGCAGCTTGGAGGCCAGGGAAGACGAGCAGTACTTC,CASSLEAREDEQYF
NA,TRBJ2-1,TRBV4-3,TRBD2,TGCGCCAGCAGCCAAGATCTCAGTTCGGCTAGCGGGAGTGGGAATGAGCAGTTCTTC,CASSQDLSSASGSGNEQFF
NA,TRBJ2-7,TRBV15,NA,TGTGCCACCAGCAGAGATTGGTCAGTAACCTACGAGCAGTACTTC,CATSRDWSVTYEQYF
NA,TRBJ2-2,TRBV6-6,NA,TGTGCCAGCAGTCCAACCTCGTTGGGCACCGGGGAGCTGTTTTTT,CASSPTSLGTGELFF
NA,TRBJ1-5,TRBV30,NA,TGTGCCTGTACCCTTACGGGAGGGCTAGGTCAGCCCCAGCATTTT,CACTLTGGLGQPQHF
NA,TRBJ2-3,TRBV27,NA,TGTGCCAGCAGTCTCCAGGACACAGATACGCAGTATTTT,CASSLQDTDTQYF
NA,TRBJ1-2,TRBV4-1,NA,TGCGCCAGCAGCCAAGAAATCCGAGACTATGGCTACACCTTC,CASSQEIRDYGYTF
NA,TRBJ1-6,TRBV7-3,NA,TGTGCCAGCAGCCCCCGTTGGGGGTTAGTTTCACCCCTCCACTTT,CASSPRWGLVSPLHF
NA,TRBJ2-3,TRBV7-6,NA,TGTGCCAGCAGCTTAGCGCTCATCACAGATACGCAGTATTTT,CASSLALITDTQYF
NA,TRBJ2-7,TRBV10-1,TRBD2,TGCGCCAGCAGTGAGACTGGACTAGCGGACGAGCAGTACTTC,CASSETGLADEQYF
NA,TRBJ2-7,TRBV4-1,NA,TGCGCCAGCAGCCAACAAGGGGAGCAGTACTTC,CASSQQGEQYF
once,TRBJ2-3,TRBV11-2,NA,TGTGCCAGCAGCTTAGTACTGTCTGGCTACACCGATACGCAGTATTTT,CASSLVLSGYTDTQYF
NA,TRBJ1-1,TRBV4-1,TRBD1,TGCGCCAGCAGCCCAATCCGGGACAGTTATGAAGCTTTCTTT,CASSPIRDSYEAFF